This passage covers 5 T cell receptor beta chains from one sample sequenced in a study of cytomegalovirus exposure and HLA in healthy donors. Primers for the PCR totalled 60 Vbeta and 13 Jbeta. Using immunoSEQ multiplex PCR, the repertoire was profiled, and TCRdb retains in-frame clones only, with some absent. The table shows roughly 150,000 clones, with roughly four fifths occurring only once. The sequencing input was PBMCs. The receptors were gathered from a female donor in good health and CMV-seronegative.

The chain employs TRBV6-6 and TRBJ1-3; D gene unclear. Per the germline V gene, CDR1 is MNHNY and CDR2 is SVGAGI (reference sequence). The V gene lost 6 bases and the J gene lost 0 bases, with 15 bases spanning the gap. CDR3 length equals 16 residues. CDR3 residues: CASSGLTGGSGNTIYF. In DNA, the CDR3 is TGTGCCAGCAGCGGACTAACTGGAGGCTCTGGAAACACCATATATTTT.

The chain has TRBV4-1 and TRBJ1-3; tentatively, D is TRBD1 (5 bases). The CDR3 runs to 15 residues. V shed 0 bases and J shed 3 bases, with 9 bases lying between them. The germline gives CDR1 MGHRA, CDR2 YSYEKL. CDR3 sequence (DNA): TGCGCCAGCAGCCAAGACCCCGGGGGTGGAAACACCATATATTTT. This translates into CASSQDPGGGNTIYF.

The chain carries TRBV19 and TRBJ1-5, with D perhaps matching TRBD1 (5 bases). The V and J ends lost 7 bases and 7 bases respectively, with 14 bases between them. Germline values: CDR1 LNHDA, CDR2 SQIVND (reference sequence). CDR3 length: 13 residues. In DNA form, the CDR3 reads TGTGCCAGTAAGACCTCAGGGCGGCAGCCCCAGCATTTT. Amino acids: CASKTSGRQPQHF.

The chain employs TRBV9 and TRBJ1-2, with TRBD1 as a possible D gene (6 bases). Trimming took 4 bases from V and 0 from J, leaving 25 bases between them. Germline CDR1 and CDR2: SGDLS and YYNGEE. This CDR3 region has 19 residues. CDR3 DNA: TGTGCCAGCAGCCCATCCGGGGGGGCAATCTCCCGGGCTAACTATGGCTACACCTTC. It codes for CASSPSGGAISRANYGYTF.

The chain has TRBV18 and TRBJ2-7, with D possibly matching TRBD2 (6 bases). Per germline, CDR1 KGHSH and CDR2 LQKENI. The CDR3 length is 12 residues. Trimming pared 4 bases from V and 6 bases from J, leaving 10 bases between. CDR3 region: CASSLQEGEQYF. DNA for the CDR3: TGTGCCAGCTCACTCCAGGAGGGCGAGCAGTACTTC.